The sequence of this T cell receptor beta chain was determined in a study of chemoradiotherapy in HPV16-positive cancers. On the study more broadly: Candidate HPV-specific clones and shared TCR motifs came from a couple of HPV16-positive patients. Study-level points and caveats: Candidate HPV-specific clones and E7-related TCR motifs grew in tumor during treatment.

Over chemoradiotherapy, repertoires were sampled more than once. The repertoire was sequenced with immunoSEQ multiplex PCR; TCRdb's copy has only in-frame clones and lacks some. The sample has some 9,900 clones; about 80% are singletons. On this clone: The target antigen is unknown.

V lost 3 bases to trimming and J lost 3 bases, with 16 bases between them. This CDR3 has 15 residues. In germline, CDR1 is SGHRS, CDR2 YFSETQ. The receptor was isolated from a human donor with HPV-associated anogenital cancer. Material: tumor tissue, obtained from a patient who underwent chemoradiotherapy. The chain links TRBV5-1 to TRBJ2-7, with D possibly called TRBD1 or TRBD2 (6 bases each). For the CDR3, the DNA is TGCGCCAGCAGCTCTTGGTGGGGGGCTGACTACGAGCAGTACTTC. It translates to CASSSWWGADYEQYF.